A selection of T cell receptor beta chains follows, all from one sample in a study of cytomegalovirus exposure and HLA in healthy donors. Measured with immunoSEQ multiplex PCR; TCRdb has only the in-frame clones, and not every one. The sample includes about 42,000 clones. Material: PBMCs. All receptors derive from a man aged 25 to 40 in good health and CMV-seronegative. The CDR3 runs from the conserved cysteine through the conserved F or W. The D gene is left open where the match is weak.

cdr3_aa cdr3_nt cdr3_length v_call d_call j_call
CASRRVNEQYF TGTGCCAGCAGGCGGGTTAATGAGCAGTACTTC 11 TRBV6-5 - TRBJ2-7
CASSEEAPGLAPYEQYF TGTGCCAGCAGTGAAGAGGCGCCGGGACTAGCTCCCTACGAGCAGTACTTC 17 TRBV2 TRBD2 TRBJ2-7
CASSPPSGRARAYEQYF TGTGCCAGCAGCCCCCCTAGCGGGAGGGCGAGGGCCTACGAGCAGTACTTC 17 TRBV7-8 TRBD2 TRBJ2-7
CASSRRDRDNEQFF TGCGCCAGCAGCCGCCGGGACAGGGACAATGAGCAGTTCTTC 14 TRBV4-1 TRBD1 TRBJ2-1
CASSYRVGEQFF TGTGCCAGCAGCTACAGGGTGGGTGAGCAGTTCTTC 12 TRBV7-2 - TRBJ2-1
CASSPYTGATTYEQYF TGTGCCAGCTCACCATACACAGGGGCTACGACCTACGAGCAGTACTTC 16 TRBV18 TRBD1 TRBJ2-7
CAWSSPYRGRNYGYTF TGTGCCTGGAGTTCACCGTACAGGGGGCGGAACTATGGCTACACCTTC 16 TRBV30 TRBD1 TRBJ1-2
CASSQGAASTDTQYF TGCGCCAGCAGCCAGGGGGCGGCCTCCACAGATACGCAGTATTTT 15 TRBV4-3 - TRBJ2-3
CACGLAGTDTQYF TGTGCCTGTGGACTAGCGGGAACGGATACGCAGTATTTT 13 TRBV30 TRBD2 TRBJ2-3
CAWRRGGGIYEQYF TGTGCCTGGAGGAGAGGAGGGGGCATTTACGAGCAGTACTTC 14 TRBV30 - TRBJ2-7